These 4 T cell receptor beta chains were all obtained from the same sample, sequenced in a study of shared clonotypes between healthy human individuals. Profiled with immunoSEQ multiplex PCR; TCRdb holds only in-frame clones, not every one. The table lists some 500,000 clones, 90% to 97% of them singletons, with approximately 0.06% in the top ten. Material for sequencing was naive CD4+ T cells sorted from blood. Subset: CD45RA+ positively selected. The receptors were gathered from a woman aged 25 to 45 in good health.

The chain joins TRBV7-9 to TRBJ2-7, with 8 positions matching TRBD1. CDR1 SEHNR and CDR2 FQNEAQ come from the germline V gene (reference sequence). The V segment lost 3 bases and the J segment 5 bases; nucleotides outside the gene matches: 3. The CDR3 extends over 13 amino acids. The CDR3 reads CASSFSGGHEQYF. CDR3 sequence (DNA): TGTGCCAGCAGCTTCTCAGGGGGCCACGAGCAGTACTTC.

This sequence joins TRBV4-1 and TRBJ1-1, with 7 bases matching TRBD1. Trimming cost V 1 base and J 0 bases; bases outside gene matches: 14. The CDR3 length is 19 residues. Germline V lookup: CDR1 MGHRA, CDR2 YSYEKL. The CDR3 here is CASSQASPRGPRMNTEAFF. As DNA, the CDR3 is TGCGCCAGCAGCCAAGCTAGCCCTAGGGGGCCCCGTATGAACACTGAAGCTTTCTTT.

The genes are TRBV5-1 and TRBJ1-1; perhaps TRBD1 as D (5 bases). V lost 3 bases to trimming and J lost 3 bases, with 12 bases between them. The CDR3 runs 14 residues. CDR1 is SGHRS and CDR2 is YFSETQ in the germline V gene. The CDR3 here is CASSSLGRDTEAFF. CDR3 in DNA: TGCGCCAGCAGCTCCCTGGGCAGGGACACTGAAGCTTTCTTT.

The rearrangement uses TRBV5-6 and TRBJ2-7; 11 nucleotides agree with TRBD2. The V segment lost 4 bases and the J segment 6 bases; nucleotides outside the gene matches: 12. CDR1 SGHDT and CDR2 YYEEEE come from the germline V gene. The CDR3 has 16 residues. DNA for the CDR3: TGTGCCAGCAGCCGCGAAACTAGCGGGAGTCCCCCCGAGCAGTACTTC. This sequence encodes CASSRETSGSPPEQYF.